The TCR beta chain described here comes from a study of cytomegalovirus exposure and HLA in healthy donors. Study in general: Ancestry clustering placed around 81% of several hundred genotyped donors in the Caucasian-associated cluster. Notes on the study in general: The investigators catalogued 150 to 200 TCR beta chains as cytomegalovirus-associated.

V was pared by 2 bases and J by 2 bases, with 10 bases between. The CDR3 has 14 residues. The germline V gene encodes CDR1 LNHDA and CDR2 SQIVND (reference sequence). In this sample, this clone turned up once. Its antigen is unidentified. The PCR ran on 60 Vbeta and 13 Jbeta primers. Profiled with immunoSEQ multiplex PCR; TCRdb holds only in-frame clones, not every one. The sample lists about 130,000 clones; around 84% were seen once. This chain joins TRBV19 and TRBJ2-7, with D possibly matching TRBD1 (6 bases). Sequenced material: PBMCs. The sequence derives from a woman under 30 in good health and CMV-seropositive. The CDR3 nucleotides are TGTGCCAGTAGTATAAGTCAGGGGACCTACGAGCAGTACTTC. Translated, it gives CASSISQGTYEQYF.